This TCR beta chain was documented in a study of blood T cell repertoires in COVID-19. Overall study: Donors in the United States, Italy and Spain gave samples during acute or convalescent COVID-19. In each case, the material was cDNA or gDNA derived from T cells, B-cell-depleted T cells, or PBMCs.

This CDR3 has 17 amino acids. Germline lookup yields CDR1 MDHEN and CDR2 SYDVKM. With 3 bases clipped from V and 6 bases from J, the junction kept 7 bases outside the gene matches. In the authors' workflow: Amplification of reference gene primers provided the estimated nucleated cell counts. This table comes from immunoSEQ multiplex PCR, and its TCRdb copy is limited to in-frame clones, with some not included. That table gives V, J and clone size, and the DNA gave D and trimming. The sample lists more than 50,000 clones, roughly 76% occurring once. V usage is TRBV28 and J usage is TRBJ2-2; TRBD2 agrees at 13 bases. Material for sequencing was peripheral blood. The clonotype originates from a woman of 80 years or more with acute or convalescent COVID-19. In nucleotides, the CDR3 is TGTGCCAGCAGTTTGTGGGGACTAGCGGGAAAGTCCGGGGAGCTGTTTTTT. Translation gives CASSLWGLAGKSGELFF.